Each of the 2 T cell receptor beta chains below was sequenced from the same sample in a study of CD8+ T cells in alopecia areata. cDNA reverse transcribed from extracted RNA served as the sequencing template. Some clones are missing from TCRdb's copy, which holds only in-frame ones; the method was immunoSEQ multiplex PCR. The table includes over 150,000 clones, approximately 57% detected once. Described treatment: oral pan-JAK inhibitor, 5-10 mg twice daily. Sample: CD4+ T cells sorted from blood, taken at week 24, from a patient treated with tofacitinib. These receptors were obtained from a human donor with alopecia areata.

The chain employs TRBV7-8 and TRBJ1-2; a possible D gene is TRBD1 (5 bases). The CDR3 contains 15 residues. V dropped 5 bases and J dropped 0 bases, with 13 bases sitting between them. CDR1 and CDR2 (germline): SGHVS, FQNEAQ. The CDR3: CASSREGYSNYGYTF. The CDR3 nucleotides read TGTGCCAGCAGCCGAGAGGGGTATTCTAACTATGGCTACACCTTC. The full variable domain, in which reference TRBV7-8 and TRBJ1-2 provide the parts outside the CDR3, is GAGVSQSPRYKVAKRGQDVALRCDPISGHVSLFWYQQALGQGPEFLTYFQNEAQLDKSGLPSDRFFAERPEGSVSTLKIQRTQQEDSAVYLCASSREGYSNYGYTFGSGTRLTVV.

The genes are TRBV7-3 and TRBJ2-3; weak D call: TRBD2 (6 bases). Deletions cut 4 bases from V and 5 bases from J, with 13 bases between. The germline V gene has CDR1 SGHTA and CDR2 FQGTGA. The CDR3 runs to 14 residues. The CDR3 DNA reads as TGTGCCAGCAGCTCCGGAGGGTATCAAGATACGCAGTATTTT. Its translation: CASSSGGYQDTQYF.